These 17 T cell receptor beta chains were sequenced from one sample in a study of cytomegalovirus exposure and HLA in healthy donors. The PCR had 60 Vbeta and 13 Jbeta primers. The data were produced by immunoSEQ multiplex PCR, yet TCRdb's version contains in-frame clones alone and is incomplete. The repertoire holds about 130,000 clones, around four fifths seen once, with about 11% in the top ten. The sequenced sample consisted of PBMCs. The receptors shown here come from a male donor in good health and CMV-seropositive.

The chain recombines TRBV28 with TRBJ1-2; D remains ambiguous. This CDR3 is 13 amino acids long. Germline V gene data show CDR1 as MDHEN and CDR2 as SYDVKM. The V and J ends lost 6 bases and 4 bases respectively, with 12 bases between them. The CDR3 coding sequence is TGTGCCAGCAGCTATGCCGTTCTCTATGGCTACACCTTC. This encodes CASSYAVLYGYTF.

The chain uses TRBV7-8 and TRBJ1-5, with D possibly TRBD1 on 5 matching bases. The germline V gene has CDR1 SGHVS and CDR2 FQNEAQ. This CDR3 contains 15 residues. Trimming removed 5 bases from V and 2 bases from J, with 13 bases in between. The CDR3 loop reads CASSPGPRGNQPQHF. The CDR3 DNA follows: TGTGCCAGCAGCCCAGGCCCCAGGGGCAATCAGCCCCAGCATTTT.

The chain recombines TRBV7-3 with TRBJ2-1; 10 bases map to TRBD2. Losses at the gene ends were 5 bases for V and 3 bases for J; bases not matched to a gene: 4. Germline V gives CDR1 SGHTA, CDR2 FQGTGA. The CDR3 length is 15 residues. CDR3 DNA: TGTGCCAGCAGCCCGGGACTAGCGAACTACAATGAGCAGTTCTTC. This encodes CASSPGLANYNEQFF. The whole variable domain, remainder taken from reference TRBV7-3 and TRBJ2-1, is GAGVSQTPSNKVTEKGKYVELRCDPISGHTALYWYRQSLGQGPEFLIYFQGTGAADDSGLPNDRFFAVRPEGSVSTLKIQRTERGDSAVYLCASSPGLANYNEQFFGPGTRLTVL.

This clone was detected once. The genes are TRBV7-9 and TRBJ2-7, with TRBD2 as a possible D gene (5 bases). CDR1 is SEHNR and CDR2 is FQNEAQ in the germline V gene (reference sequence). The CDR3 sequence is 15 residues long. Trimming removed 3 bases at V and 3 bases at J, with 15 bases between. Here the CDR3 reads CASSLTREANYEQYF. CDR3 nucleotides: TGTGCCAGCAGCTTGACACGGGAAGCGAACTACGAGCAGTACTTC.

This chain connects TRBV19 to TRBJ2-7; 8 bases map to TRBD1. With 6 bases clipped from V and 0 bases from J, the junction kept 7 bases outside the gene matches. Germline values: CDR1 LNHDA, CDR2 SQIVND (reference sequence). CDR3 size: 15 residues. The CDR3: CASRWTGTSSYEQYF. For the CDR3, the DNA is TGTGCCAGTAGGTGGACAGGGACGAGCTCCTACGAGCAGTACTTC.

V is TRBV6-1 and J is TRBJ1-1; perhaps TRBD1 as D (5 bases). Per the germline V gene, CDR1 is MNHNS and CDR2 is SASEGT. CDR3 length: 15 amino acids. The V gene lost 10 bases and the J gene lost 1 base, with 19 bases spanning the gap. The CDR3 nucleotides read TGTGCCACTATCACTAAGACAGACTGGAACACTGAAGCTTTCTTT. Translated, it gives CATITKTDWNTEAFF.

The genes are TRBV10-3 and TRBJ1-5; tentatively, D is TRBD1 (5 bases). Trimming pared 4 bases from V and 4 bases from J, leaving 14 bases between. CDR3 size: 15 residues. Germline loops: CDR1 ENHRY, CDR2 SYGVKD. The CDR3 DNA is TGTGCCATCAGTGGCGGCAGGGCAGAGAATCAGCCCCAGCATTTT. As protein: CAISGGRAENQPQHF.

This chain uses TRBV5-6 with TRBJ2-7; 10 bases are a match to TRBD2. The CDR3 runs 16 residues. The junction had 11 bases not matched to a gene; V was cut back by 1 base and J by 7 bases. CDR1 SGHDT and CDR2 YYEEEE come from the germline V gene. CDR3 region: CASSLFISGRAGEQYF. In nucleotides, the CDR3 is TGTGCCAGCAGCTTGTTTATAAGCGGGAGGGCCGGGGAGCAGTACTTC.

This chain connects TRBV5-4 to TRBJ2-6; TRBD2 is a possible D gene (5 bases). Trimming shortened V by 4 bases and J by 0 bases, and 14 bases separated the two germline ends. The CDR3 length is 17 residues. CDR1 is SGHNT, CDR2 YYREEE, per germline (reference sequence). The CDR3 region is CASSPEVYLSGANVLTF. In DNA, the CDR3 is TGTGCCAGCAGCCCGGAGGTCTATCTCTCTGGGGCCAACGTCCTGACTTTC. Filled out from reference TRBV5-4 and TRBJ2-6, the complete variable domain reads ETGVTQSPTHLIKTRGQQVTLRCSSQSGHNTVSWYQQALGQGPQFIFQYYREEENGRGNFPPRFSGLQFPNYSSELNVNALELDDSALYLCASSPEVYLSGANVLTFGAGSRLTVL.

This clone was seen just once. V gene TRBV7-9 combines with J gene TRBJ2-5, with 7 nucleotides matching TRBD2. V shed 6 bases and J 2 bases; nucleotides not matched to a gene: 0. The germline V gene encodes CDR1 SEHNR and CDR2 FQNEAQ (reference sequence). There are 12 residues in the CDR3. CDR3 region: CASRRGQETQYF. CDR3 coding DNA: TGTGCCAGCAGGCGGGGGCAAGAGACCCAGTACTTC.

This sequence joins TRBV28 and TRBJ2-7; 7 positions match TRBD1. The CDR3 consists of 17 residues. Germline V lookup: CDR1 MDHEN, CDR2 SYDVKM. Trimming at V came to 5 bases and at J to 0 bases, leaving 13 bases not matched to a gene. CDR3 region: CASSPVGTEVISYEQYF. The CDR3 DNA reads as TGTGCCAGCAGTCCGGTGGGGACAGAGGTGATCTCCTACGAGCAGTACTTC. Based on the CDR3 plus reference TRBV28 and TRBJ2-7, the full variable domain is DVKVTQSSRYLVKRTGEKVFLECVQDMDHENMFWYRQDPGLGLRLIYFSYDVKMKEKGDIPEGYSVSREKKERFSLILESASTNQTSMYLCASSPVGTEVISYEQYFGPGTRLTVT.

The chain is built from TRBV7-2 and TRBJ2-1, with 10 bases lining up with TRBD2. Germline V gene lookup returns CDR1 SGHTA and CDR2 FQGNSA. V lost 4 bases to trimming and J lost 9 bases; unmatched junction nucleotides: 9. This CDR3 spans 15 amino acids. The CDR3, as DNA: TGTGCCAGCAGCTCACTAGCGGGGATCCAGCGTGAGCAGTTCTTC. Protein: CASSSLAGIQREQFF.

A few counts support this clone. The J gene is TRBJ2-1, the V gene TRBV28; 8 nucleotides line up with TRBD1. V gave up 6 bases and J gave up 3 bases; unmatched junction bases: 10. CDR3 length: 16 residues. CDR1 is MDHEN and CDR2 is SYDVKM in the germline V gene. CDR3 nucleotide sequence: TGTGCCAGCAGCCCTGGTTGGGACAGGCTCTACAATGAGCAGTTCTTC. Translated: CASSPGWDRLYNEQFF.

The V call is TRBV9, the J call TRBJ2-1, with TRBD2 identical over 11 bases. Germline-derived CDR1 and CDR2 are SGDLS and YYNGEE. V was clipped by 4 bases and J by 2 bases; unmatched bases: 11. CDR3 length: 18 residues. The CDR3 nucleotides are TGTGCCAGCAGCTCTCAGCGTATGGGACTAGCGGCCTACAATGAGCAGTTCTTC. This sequence encodes CASSSQRMGLAAYNEQFF. Looking up the rest from reference TRBV9 and TRBJ2-1 gives the full variable domain: DSGVTQTPKHLITATGQRVTLRCSPRSGDLSVYWYQQSLDQGLQFLIQYYNGEERAKGNILERFSAQQFPDLHSELNLSSLELGDSALYFCASSSQRMGLAAYNEQFFGPGTRLTVL.

This clone has just one count. The chain couples TRBV7-2 to TRBJ2-7; 11 bases are shared with TRBD2. CDR1 and CDR2 from the germline V gene are SGHTA and FQGNSA. This CDR3 comprises 16 residues. The ends lost 1 base at V and 2 bases at J; junction bases unmatched: 4. CDR3 nucleotides: TGTGCCAGCAGCTTAGTTAGCGGGAGGGGCGCCTACGAGCAGTACTTC. It yields the protein CASSLVSGRGAYEQYF.

The chain combines TRBV19 with TRBJ2-1; 7 bases match TRBD2. CDR1 and CDR2 (germline): LNHDA, SQIVND (reference sequence). Trimming cost V 9 bases and J 5 bases; bases outside gene matches: 10. CDR3 length: 14 residues. CDR3 residues: CASARSGKDNEQFF. DNA for the CDR3: TGTGCCAGCGCGCGGAGCGGGAAAGACAATGAGCAGTTCTTC.

The chain joins TRBV11-3 to TRBJ2-2, with D tentatively TRBD2 (5 bases). The CDR3 totals 15 residues. The germline V gene has CDR1 SGHNT and CDR2 YENEEA. V lost 1 base and J lost 4, with 10 bases in between. The CDR3 sequence is CASSLGGESTGELFF. The DNA of the CDR3 is TGTGCCAGCAGCTTAGGGGGAGAAAGCACCGGGGAGCTGTTTTTT.